This record looks at one T cell receptor (beta chain) sequence and its context. What it recognizes is unknown. CDR3 length equals 14 residues. Trimming pared 1 base from V and 2 bases from J, leaving 9 bases between. Germline CDR1 SGHTA, CDR2 FQGNSA. Donation came from healthy Caucasian individuals in Russia who were aged about 6 to 95. Roughly 10 milliliters of peripheral blood were drawn from each donor. These data come from a study of blood T cells in healthy people across ages. Through a sample-barcoded 5' primer and a J-beta primer mix, a second PCR was run for 7 to 11 cycles. TCRdb ran MiXCR on the 5' RACE reads and lists one entry per CDR3 protein. In the table there are roughly 900,000 distinct CDR3 sequences, about 44% of which are singletons. Study-wide results and caveats: Changes seen in expanded clonotypes were possibly confounded by donor CMV status left unknown. Both naive CD4+ cell counts and diversity were greater in long-lived donors than in aged donors.

Specimen: blood. This TCR was recovered from a man under 40 in good health. The V gene is TRBV7-2, the J gene TRBJ2-7; the D is unclear. For the CDR3, the DNA is TGTGCCAGCAGCTTAGGATCGGATCCCTACGAGCAGTACTTC. Its protein is CASSLGSDPYEQYF.